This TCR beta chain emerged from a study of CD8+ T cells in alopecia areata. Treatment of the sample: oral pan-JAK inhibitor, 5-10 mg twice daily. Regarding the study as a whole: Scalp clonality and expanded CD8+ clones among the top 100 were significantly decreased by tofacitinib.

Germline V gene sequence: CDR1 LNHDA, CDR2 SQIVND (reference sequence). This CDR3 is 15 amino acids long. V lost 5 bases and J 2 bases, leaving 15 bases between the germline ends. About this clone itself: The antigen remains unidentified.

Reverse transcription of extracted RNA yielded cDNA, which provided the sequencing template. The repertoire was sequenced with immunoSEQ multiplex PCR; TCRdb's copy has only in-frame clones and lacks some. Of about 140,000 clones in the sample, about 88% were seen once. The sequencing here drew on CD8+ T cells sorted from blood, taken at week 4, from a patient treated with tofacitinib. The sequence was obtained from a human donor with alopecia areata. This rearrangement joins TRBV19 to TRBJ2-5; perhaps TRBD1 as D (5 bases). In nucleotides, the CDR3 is TGTGCCAGTAGTGTGACAGCTCAACTTCAAGAGACCCAGTACTTC. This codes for CASSVTAQLQETQYF.